These 29 T cell receptor beta chains originate from one sample sequenced in a study of OX40 agonist ivuxolimab in advanced cancers. Some clones are missing from TCRdb's copy, which holds only in-frame ones; the method was immunoSEQ multiplex PCR. The table has about 69,000 clones, 80% to 90% seen once. The sequencing used CD4+ or CD8+ T cells sorted from blood, collected in a trial of the OX40 agonist ivuxolimab. The source is an adult with an advanced solid tumor such as melanoma, head and neck, liver or kidney cancer.

The rearrangement joins TRBV27 to TRBJ2-7; tentatively, D is TRBD2 (6 bases). V gave up 7 bases and J gave up 5 bases, with 12 bases separating them. CDR3 length: 12 residues. Germline assignment: CDR1 MNHEY and CDR2 SMNVEV (reference sequence). CDR3 amino acids: CASKGLRHEQYF. CDR3 DNA: TGTGCCAGCAAGGGACTGAGGCACGAGCAGTACTTC.

This chain uses TRBV5-1 with TRBJ2-7; 12 positions agree with TRBD1. Per germline, CDR1 SGHRS and CDR2 YFSETQ. The trim removed 4 bases at V and 6 bases at J, leaving 17 bases unmatched. CDR3 length equals 18 residues. The CDR3 protein is CASSPLPGQGALLGEQYF. DNA of the CDR3: TGCGCCAGCAGCCCACTGCCGGGACAGGGGGCTCTTTTGGGCGAGCAGTACTTC.

The gene calls are TRBV27 and TRBJ2-1, with TRBD1 identical over 11 bases. From germline, CDR1 is MNHEY and CDR2 SMNVEV (reference sequence). J lost 8 bases, V lost 0 bases, and 9 bases had no gene match. This CDR3 has 17 residues. CDR3 sequence (DNA): TGTGCCAGCAGTTTATCCGTTCGGTGGGACAGGGGGGATGAGCAGTTCTTC. Its protein is CASSLSVRWDRGDEQFF.

This clone was counted between two and nine times. The V and J genes are TRBV19 and TRBJ1-5, with 9 bases that match TRBD1. Germline V CDR1 and CDR2: LNHDA, SQIVND (reference sequence). The CDR3 is made up of 16 amino acids. The junction had 11 bases not matched to a gene; V was cut back by 5 bases and J by 6 bases. Here the CDR3 reads CASSEGTGNFGQPQHF. DNA of the CDR3: TGTGCCAGTAGTGAAGGGACAGGGAATTTCGGTCAGCCCCAGCATTTT.

This clone was detected only a few times. This rearrangement joins TRBV27 to TRBJ1-5; no firm D call. The V end lost 5 bases, the J end lost 3 bases, and 14 bases lay between the germline ends. The CDR3 spans 15 residues. Germline V lookup: CDR1 MNHEY, CDR2 SMNVEV (reference sequence). The CDR3: CASSISTLLNQPQHF. In nucleotides, the CDR3 is TGTGCCAGCAGTATCTCCACCCTTCTCAATCAGCCCCAGCATTTT.

The rearrangement joins TRBV4-3 to TRBJ1-4; D possibly corresponds to TRBD1 (6 bases). This CDR3 spans 15 amino acids. Germline CDR1 reads LGHNA; CDR2 reads YSLEER. V gave up 4 bases and J gave up 0 bases, with 9 bases separating them. CDR3: CASSPPGATNEKLFF. In nucleotides, the CDR3 is TGCGCCAGCAGCCCGCCAGGGGCAACTAATGAAAAACTGTTTTTT.

This chain connects TRBV27 to TRBJ2-1; D unresolved. The CDR3 loop spans 14 amino acids. The ends were cut back, 1 base at V and 3 bases at J, with 7 bases in the middle. Looked up from germline, CDR1 is MNHEY and CDR2 is SMNVEV (reference sequence). The CDR3 protein is CASSLLENYNEQFF. The CDR3 coding sequence is TGTGCCAGCAGTTTATTGGAGAACTACAATGAGCAGTTCTTC.

The chain combines TRBV7-6 with TRBJ2-5; no reliable D call. Germline V lookup: CDR1 SGHVS, CDR2 FNYEAQ. This CDR3 spans 14 amino acids. V shed 4 bases and J shed 5 bases, with 14 bases lying between them. The chain's CDR3 is CASSSLGPRETQYF. In DNA, the CDR3 is TGTGCCAGCAGCTCCTTGGGTCCTAGGGAGACCCAGTACTTC.

By frequency in the sample, this clone is medium-sized. This chain connects TRBV7-9 to TRBJ1-2; the D gene is possibly TRBD1 (6 bases). Trimming shortened V by 0 bases and J by 7 bases, and 12 bases separated the two germline ends. The CDR3 consists of 14 residues. Germline values: CDR1 SEHNR, CDR2 FQNEAQ (reference sequence). The DNA of the CDR3 is TGTGCCAGCAGCTTAGCTCTGGGGGCGAGTGGCTACACCTTC. It codes for CASSLALGASGYTF.

The chain joins TRBV13 to TRBJ1-2, with TRBD1 as a possible D gene (5 bases). This CDR3 comprises 17 residues. Germline CDR1 reads PRHDT; CDR2 reads FYEKMQ (reference sequence). V was clipped by 1 base and J by 7 bases, with 22 bases between them. The DNA for the CDR3 is TGTGCCAGCAGCTTAGACTATCCCCGGGAGGGGTTGGCTGGCTACACCTTC. Residues: CASSLDYPREGLAGYTF.

V usage is TRBV5-4 and J usage is TRBJ2-7, with 12 bases aligning to TRBD1. V shed 3 bases, J shed 5 bases, and the junction held 3 bases outside the gene matches. Germline CDR1 SGHNT, CDR2 YYREEE (reference sequence). The CDR3 length is 14 residues. In nucleotides, the CDR3 is TGTGCCAGCAGCTGGGGGACAGGGGGCGACGAGCAGTACTTC. Its protein is CASSWGTGGDEQYF.

This chain connects TRBV30 to TRBJ2-7, with 9 bases matching TRBD1. Germline V gene lookup returns CDR1 GTSNPN and CDR2 SVGIG (reference sequence). This CDR3 has 13 residues. The junction had 3 bases not matched to a gene; V was cut back by 3 bases and J by 3 bases. The CDR3 loop reads CAWSETGGYEQYF. Written as DNA, the CDR3 is TGTGCCTGGAGCGAGACAGGGGGCTACGAGCAGTACTTC.

The V gene is TRBV9, the J gene TRBJ2-7, with D possibly being TRBD1 or TRBD2 (5 bases each). The CDR3 has 15 residues. Trimming cost V 4 bases and J 1 base, with 15 bases left between them. Germline CDR1 SGDLS, CDR2 YYNGEE. CDR3 residues: CASSPQGGLSYEQYF. CDR3 DNA sequence: TGTGCCAGCAGCCCGCAGGGCGGGCTGTCCTACGAGCAGTACTTC.

J is TRBJ1-2 and V is TRBV2, with 9 bases matching TRBD1. The V segment lost 8 bases and the J segment 8 bases; nucleotides outside the gene matches: 12. Germline V CDR1 and CDR2: SNHLY, FYNNEI. This CDR3 is built from 14 residues. The CDR3, as DNA: TGTGCCAGCCGAGGGACAGGGAGCGTGGAAGGCTACACCTTC. This sequence encodes CASRGTGSVEGYTF.

This chain links TRBV15 with TRBJ2-3; perhaps TRBD2 as D (5 bases). V was pared by 0 bases and J by 4 bases, with 5 bases between. This CDR3 has 13 amino acids. CDR1 and CDR2 from the germline V gene are LNHNV and YYDKDF (reference sequence). Here the CDR3 DNA reads TGTGCCACCAGCAGAGAGAGGGCAGATACGCAGTATTTT. Protein product: CATSRERADTQYF.

The chain combines TRBV7-8 with TRBJ2-1; possibly TRBD2 for D (5 bases). V shed 5 bases and J shed 3 bases, with 17 bases lying between them. Per germline, CDR1 SGHVS and CDR2 FQNEAQ. CDR3 length: 16 amino acids. The DNA for the CDR3 is TGTGCCAGCAGCCCCTTCGGCGGCGGGCTCTACAATGAGCAGTTCTTC. This encodes CASSPFGGGLYNEQFF.

The rearrangement links TRBV30 to TRBJ2-7; no clear D gene. Trimming left V 2 bases short and J 6 bases short, with 11 bases between. The CDR3 runs to 12 residues. Germline V gene data show CDR1 as GTSNPN and CDR2 as SVGIG (reference sequence). The CDR3 nucleotides read TGTGCCTGGAGTTTGTTGGCGGCCGAGCAGTACTTC. It encodes CAWSLLAAEQYF.

The genes are TRBV7-9 and TRBJ2-7; TRBD1 might be the D (5 bases). There are 14 residues in the CDR3. The V end lost 3 bases, the J end lost 6 bases, and 15 bases lay between the germline ends. Germline V gene lookup returns CDR1 SEHNR and CDR2 FQNEAQ (reference sequence). CDR3 DNA: TGTGCCAGCAGCTTTTCGTCGGCCCAGGGCGAGCAGTACTTC. Its translation is CASSFSSAQGEQYF.

V is TRBV27 and J is TRBJ1-4, with D tentatively TRBD1 (6 bases). The CDR3 consists of 15 residues. CDR1 and CDR2 from the germline V gene are MNHEY and SMNVEV (reference sequence). The ends were cut back, 2 bases at V and 8 bases at J, with 15 bases in the middle. CDR3 amino acids: CASSLRGGVAEKLFF. CDR3 bases: TGTGCCAGCAGTTTAAGAGGGGGGGTAGCGGAAAAACTGTTTTTT. The complete variable domain, with remaining parts taken from reference TRBV27 and TRBJ1-4, reads EAQVTQNPRYLITVTGKKLTVTCSQNMNHEYMSWYRQDPGLGLRQIYYSMNVEVTDKGDVPEGYKVSRKEKRNFPLILESPSPNQTSLYFCASSLRGGVAEKLFFGSGTQLSVL.

The chain employs TRBV6-1 and TRBJ1-1; D not certain. CDR3 length: 15 residues. V lost 0 bases and J lost 4, with 12 bases in between. Per the germline V gene, CDR1 is MNHNS and CDR2 is SASEGT. Here the CDR3 DNA reads TGTGCCAGCAGTGAAGCGTTGGGAGGATCCACTGAAGCTTTCTTT. Translated, it gives CASSEALGGSTEAFF.

This chain joins TRBV9 and TRBJ2-5, with D maybe TRBD2 (6 bases). The end of the DNA is better explained by TRBJ2-7, so the J call may be wrong. Germline V lookup: CDR1 SGDLS, CDR2 YYNGEE. The CDR3 is made up of 14 amino acids. The CDR3 nucleotides are TGTGCCAGCAGCGTAGTCGGGAGCTCCTACGAGCAGTACTTC. Translating it yields CASSVVGSSYEQYF.

This clone was detected a few times. The chain joins TRBV5-1 to TRBJ2-7; D is unresolved. The CDR3 length is 13 residues. Germline-derived CDR1 and CDR2 are SGHRS and YFSETQ. The V and J ends lost 2 bases and 1 base respectively, with 7 bases between them. CDR3 protein: CASSFGNSYEQYF. The CDR3 DNA sequence: TGCGCCAGCAGCTTCGGCAATTCCTACGAGCAGTACTTC.

The V gene is TRBV15, the J gene TRBJ1-3; D uncertain. The V gene lost 5 bases and the J gene lost 4 bases, with 12 bases spanning the gap. Germline V CDR1 and CDR2: LNHNV, YYDKDF (reference sequence). The CDR3 contains 14 residues. CDR3 coding DNA: TGTGCCACCAGCTCCAACAATCGGGGAAACACCATATATTTT. As protein: CATSSNNRGNTIYF.

The CDR3 DNA reads TGTGCCAGCAGCTCGCCTATGGAGGGACCGCGGGGCTACACCTTC. Translation: CASSSPMEGPRGYTF. The rearrangement links TRBV7-9 to TRBJ1-2, with a weak D call TRBD1 (5 bases). With 4 bases removed from V and 8 bases from J, the gap between germline ends came to 20 bases. Germline lookup yields CDR1 SEHNR and CDR2 FQNEAQ (reference sequence). This CDR3 comprises 15 residues.

The rearrangement uses TRBV28 and TRBJ2-2; TRBD1 agrees at 7 bases. CDR1 and CDR2 from the germline V gene are MDHEN and SYDVKM. This CDR3 contains 16 residues. V was pared by 6 bases and J by 4 bases, with 11 bases of the junction left unmatched. The CDR3 sequence: CASSPLDRVGTGELFF. For the CDR3, the DNA is TGTGCCAGCAGCCCCCTCGACAGGGTTGGCACCGGGGAGCTGTTTTTT.

This clone occurred a few times. The chain links TRBV7-9 to TRBJ1-1, with 9 bases aligning to TRBD1. Germline lookup yields CDR1 SEHNR and CDR2 FQNEAQ (reference sequence). V dropped 3 bases and J dropped 4; count of bases not matched to a gene: 3. This CDR3 spans 14 amino acids. The CDR3 DNA reads as TGTGCCAGCAGCTTGGGACAGGGAGTCACTGAAGCTTTCTTT. This codes for CASSLGQGVTEAFF.

The CDR3 region has the DNA TGTGCCAGCAGTTACGGGGGGGAACCAGAGACCCAGTACTTC. It is translated as CASSYGGEPETQYF. The V call is TRBV25-1, the J call TRBJ2-5, with 8 positions matching TRBD2. There are 14 residues in the CDR3. From germline, CDR1 is MGHDK and CDR2 SYGVNS. V lost 5 bases, J lost 4 bases, and 6 bases stayed unmatched.

The chain combines TRBV10-3 with TRBJ2-7; TRBD1 matches 10 bases. After removal of 3 bases from V and 1 base from J, the junction contained 6 bases not matched to a gene. The CDR3 loop spans 16 amino acids. Germline CDR1 is ENHRY and CDR2 is SYGVKD. The CDR3 sequence: CAISDFGQGVSYEQYF. DNA for the CDR3: TGTGCCATCAGTGATTTCGGACAGGGGGTATCCTACGAGCAGTACTTC.

Written as DNA, the CDR3 is TGTGCCAGTAGTCTCGGACAGGGGTTCAATCAGCCCCAGCATTTT. This codes for CASSLGQGFNQPQHF. This chain uses TRBV19 with TRBJ1-5; 9 nucleotides agree with TRBD1. This CDR3 is built from 15 residues. V lost 5 bases to trimming and J lost 3 bases; unmatched junction nucleotides: 5. Germline V lookup: CDR1 LNHDA, CDR2 SQIVND (reference sequence). Full variable domain (rest looked up from reference TRBV19 and TRBJ1-5): DGGITQSPKYLFRKEGQNVTLSCEQNLNHDAMYWYRQDPGQGLRLIYYSQIVNDFQKGDIAEGYSVSREKKESFPLTVTSAQKNPTAFYLCASSLGQGFNQPQHFGDGTRLSIL.